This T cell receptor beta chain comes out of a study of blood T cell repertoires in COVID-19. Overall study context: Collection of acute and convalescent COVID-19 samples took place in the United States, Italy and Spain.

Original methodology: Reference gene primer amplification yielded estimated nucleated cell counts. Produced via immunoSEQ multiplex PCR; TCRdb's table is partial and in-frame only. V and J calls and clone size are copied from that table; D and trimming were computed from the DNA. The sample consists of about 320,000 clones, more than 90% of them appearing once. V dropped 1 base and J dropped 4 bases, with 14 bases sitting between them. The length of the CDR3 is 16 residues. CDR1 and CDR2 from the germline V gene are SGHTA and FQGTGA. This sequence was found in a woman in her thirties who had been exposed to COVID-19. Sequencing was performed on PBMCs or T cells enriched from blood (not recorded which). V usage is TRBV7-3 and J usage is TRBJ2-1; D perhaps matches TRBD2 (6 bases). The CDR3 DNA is TGTGCCAGCAGCTTAATGGGTAGCGGTCCTTACAATGAGCAGTTCTTC. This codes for CASSLMGSGPYNEQFF.